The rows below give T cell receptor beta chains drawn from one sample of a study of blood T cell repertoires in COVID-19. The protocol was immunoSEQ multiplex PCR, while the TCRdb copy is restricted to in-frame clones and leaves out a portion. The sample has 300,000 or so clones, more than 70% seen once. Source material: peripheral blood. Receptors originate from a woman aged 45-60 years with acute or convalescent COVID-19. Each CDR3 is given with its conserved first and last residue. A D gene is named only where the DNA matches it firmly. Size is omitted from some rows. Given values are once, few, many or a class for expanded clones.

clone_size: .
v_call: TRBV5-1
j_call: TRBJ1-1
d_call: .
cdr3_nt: TGCGCCAGCAGCCTCTCCGGGACACCTAACACTGAAGCTTTCTTT
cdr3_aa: CASSLSGTPNTEAFF

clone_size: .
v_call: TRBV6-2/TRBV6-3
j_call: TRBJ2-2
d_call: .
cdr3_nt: TGTGCCAGCAGTCCCCAGGGGGAGGCCGGGGAGCTGTTTTTT
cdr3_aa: CASSPQGEAGELFF

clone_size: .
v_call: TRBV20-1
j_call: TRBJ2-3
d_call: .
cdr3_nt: TGCAGTGCCCGTCTATCAGATACGCAGTATTTT
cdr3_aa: CSARLSDTQYF

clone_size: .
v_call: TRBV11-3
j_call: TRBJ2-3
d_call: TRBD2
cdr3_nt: TGTGCCAGCAGCTGGAGCGGGAGTGGGGCAGATACGCAGTATTTT
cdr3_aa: CASSWSGSGADTQYF

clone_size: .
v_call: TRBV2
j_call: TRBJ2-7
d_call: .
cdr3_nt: TGTGCCAGCATCGGACTAGGGGGGGCGGACGAGCAGTACTTC
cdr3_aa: CASIGLGGADEQYF

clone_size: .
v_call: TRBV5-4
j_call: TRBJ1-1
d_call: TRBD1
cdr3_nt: TGTGCCAGCAGCTATGGGGGGACAGGGAACACTGAAGCTTTCTTT
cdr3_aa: CASSYGGTGNTEAFF

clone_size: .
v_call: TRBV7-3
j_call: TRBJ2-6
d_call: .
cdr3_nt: TGTGCCAGCAGCTTAACCCCCCTGTCTGGGGCCAACGTCCTGACTTTC
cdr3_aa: CASSLTPLSGANVLTF

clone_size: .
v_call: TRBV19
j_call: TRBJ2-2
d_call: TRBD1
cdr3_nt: TGTGCCAGTAGTGTTGGGACAGGGGGAGCCACCGGGGAGCTGTTTTTT
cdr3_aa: CASSVGTGGATGELFF

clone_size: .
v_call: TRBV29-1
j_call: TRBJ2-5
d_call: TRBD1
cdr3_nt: TGCAGCGTGGAACAAGGACAGGGTGTCCAAGAGACCCAGTACTTC
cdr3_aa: CSVEQGQGVQETQYF

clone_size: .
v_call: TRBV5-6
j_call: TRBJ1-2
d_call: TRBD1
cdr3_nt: TGTGCCAGCAGCTCAACAGGGGGCTTTAACTATGGCTACACCTTC
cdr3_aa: CASSSTGGFNYGYTF

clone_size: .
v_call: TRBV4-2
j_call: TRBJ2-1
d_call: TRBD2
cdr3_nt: TGTGCCAGCAGCCCTTGGGGCAAGCGGGAGCAGGATGAGCAGTTCTTC
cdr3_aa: CASSPWGKREQDEQFF

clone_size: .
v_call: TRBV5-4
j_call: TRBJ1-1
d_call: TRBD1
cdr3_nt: TGTGCCAGCAGCCTCGACAGGGTTAACACTGAAGCTTTCTTT
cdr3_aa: CASSLDRVNTEAFF

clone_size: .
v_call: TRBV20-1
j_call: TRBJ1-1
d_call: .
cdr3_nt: TGCAGTGCTAGTAGGTTCGGGGGGACTGAAGCTTTCTTT
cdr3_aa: CSASRFGGTEAFF

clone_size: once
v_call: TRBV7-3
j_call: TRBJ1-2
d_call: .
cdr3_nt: TGTGCCAGCAGCTCGCGTGGACAGCCCAACTATGGCTACACCTTC
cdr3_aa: CASSSRGQPNYGYTF

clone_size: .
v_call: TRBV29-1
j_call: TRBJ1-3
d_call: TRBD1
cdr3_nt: TGCAGCGGTATCAGGGGGTCTGGAAACACCATATATTTT
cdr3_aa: CSGIRGSGNTIYF

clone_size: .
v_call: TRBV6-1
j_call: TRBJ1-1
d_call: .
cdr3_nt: TGTGCCAGCAGTGAATCAGCGTTTGTGAACACTGAAGCTTTCTTT
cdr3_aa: CASSESAFVNTEAFF

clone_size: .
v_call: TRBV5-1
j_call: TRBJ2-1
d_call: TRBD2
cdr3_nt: TGCGCCAGCAGCCGGGGAGGGCGGTACATGACCTACAATGAGCAGTTCTTC
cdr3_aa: CASSRGGRYMTYNEQFF

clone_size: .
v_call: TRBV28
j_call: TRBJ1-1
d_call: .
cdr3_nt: TGTGCCAGCAGTCCAGCCCGCCGAGGCACTGAAGCTTTCTTT
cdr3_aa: CASSPARRGTEAFF

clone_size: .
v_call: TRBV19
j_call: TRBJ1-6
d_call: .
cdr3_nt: TGTGCCAGTAGTGCCGCTCGAGGGAATTCACCCCTCCACTTT
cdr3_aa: CASSAARGNSPLHF

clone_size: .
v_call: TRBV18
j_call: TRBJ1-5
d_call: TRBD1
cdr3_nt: TGTGCCAGCTCACCAGCGACAGGGGATCAGCCCCAGCATTTT
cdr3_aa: CASSPATGDQPQHF

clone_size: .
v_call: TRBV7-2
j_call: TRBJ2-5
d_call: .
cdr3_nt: TGTGCCAGCAGCTCTCAGCTAGGGGCAGAGACCCAGTACTTC
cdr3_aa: CASSSQLGAETQYF

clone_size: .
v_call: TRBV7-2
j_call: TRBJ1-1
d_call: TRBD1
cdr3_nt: TGTGCCAGCAGCCCACAGGGGCTGAACACTGAAGCTTTCTTT
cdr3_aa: CASSPQGLNTEAFF

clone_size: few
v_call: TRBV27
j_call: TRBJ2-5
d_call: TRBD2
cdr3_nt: TGTGCCAGCAGCGCGGGAGTGCTTGGAGAGACCCAGTACTTC
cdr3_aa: CASSAGVLGETQYF

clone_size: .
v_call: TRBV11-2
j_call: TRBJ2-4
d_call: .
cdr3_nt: TGTGCCAGCAGCTTACTGACAGGGAGGGCCAAAAACATTCAGTACTTC
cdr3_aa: CASSLLTGRAKNIQYF

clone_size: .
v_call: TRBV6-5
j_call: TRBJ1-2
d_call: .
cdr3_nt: TGTGCCAGCAGTCCACAGAGCAATATTAACTATGGCTACACCTTC
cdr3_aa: CASSPQSNINYGYTF

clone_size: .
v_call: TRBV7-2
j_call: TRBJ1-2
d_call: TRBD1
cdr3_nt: TGTGCCAGCAGCTTAGTCCGCAGGGGGCAGGGTGGCTACACCTTC
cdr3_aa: CASSLVRRGQGGYTF

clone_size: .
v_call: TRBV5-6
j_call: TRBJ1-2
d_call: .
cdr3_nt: TGTGCCAGCAGCTTGGTTGGACTTAACTATGGCTACACCTTC
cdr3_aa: CASSLVGLNYGYTF

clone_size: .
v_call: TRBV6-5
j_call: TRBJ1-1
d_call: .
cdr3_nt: TGTGCCAGCACGATAACAGGTGAGGCTGAAGCTTTCTTT
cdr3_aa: CASTITGEAEAFF

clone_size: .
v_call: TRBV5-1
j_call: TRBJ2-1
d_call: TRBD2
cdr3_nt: TGCGCCAGCAGCTTGATCCTAGCGGGAAGTAGTGAGCAGTTCTTC
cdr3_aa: CASSLILAGSSEQFF

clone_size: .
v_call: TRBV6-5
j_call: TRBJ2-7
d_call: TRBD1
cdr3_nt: TGTGCCAGCAGTCCGGACAGGGGAAGGGACGAGCAGTACTTC
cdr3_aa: CASSPDRGRDEQYF

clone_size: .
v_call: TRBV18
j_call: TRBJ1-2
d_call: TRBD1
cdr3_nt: TGTGCCAGCTCACTGGGACAGCTTTATGGCTACACCTTC
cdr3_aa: CASSLGQLYGYTF

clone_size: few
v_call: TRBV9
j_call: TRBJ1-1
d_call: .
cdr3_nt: TGTGCCAGCATCACCGGGATCGGCACTGAAGCTTTCTTT
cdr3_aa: CASITGIGTEAFF

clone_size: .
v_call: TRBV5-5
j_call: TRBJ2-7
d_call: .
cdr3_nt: TGTGCCAGCAGCACCACAGGGATCGAGCAGTACTTC
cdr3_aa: CASSTTGIEQYF

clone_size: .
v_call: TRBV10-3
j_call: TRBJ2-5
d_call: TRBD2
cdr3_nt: TGTGCAGGGGCTAGCGGGGATGCACAAGAGACCCAGTACTTC
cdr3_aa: CAGASGDAQETQYF

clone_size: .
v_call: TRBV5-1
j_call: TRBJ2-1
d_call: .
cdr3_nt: TGCGCCAGCAGCCCGACCCGGGATCCCTACAATGAGCAGTTCTTC
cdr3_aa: CASSPTRDPYNEQFF

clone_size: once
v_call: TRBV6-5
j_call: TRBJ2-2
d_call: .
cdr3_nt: TGTGCCAGCAGTTACCTGTGGTCGGAGACCGGGGAGCTGTTTTTT
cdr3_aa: CASSYLWSETGELFF

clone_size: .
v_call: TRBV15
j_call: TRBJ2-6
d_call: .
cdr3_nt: TGTGCCACCAGCAGAGATAAACGGGACTCTGGGGCCAACGTCCTGACTTTC
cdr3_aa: CATSRDKRDSGANVLTF

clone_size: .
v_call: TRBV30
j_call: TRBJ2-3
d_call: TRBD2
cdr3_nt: TGTGCCTGGAGTCTAGCGGGAGTACAAACTAGCACAGATACGCAGTATTTT
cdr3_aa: CAWSLAGVQTSTDTQYF

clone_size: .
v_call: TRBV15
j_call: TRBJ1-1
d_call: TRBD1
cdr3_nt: TGTGCCACCAGCAGAGTGTCAGGGGGCCGCACTGAAGCTTTCTTT
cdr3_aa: CATSRVSGGRTEAFF

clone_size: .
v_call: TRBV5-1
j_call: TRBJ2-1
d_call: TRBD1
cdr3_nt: TGCGCCAGCAGCTTGCTAACAGGGGTGAATGAGCAGTTCTTC
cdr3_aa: CASSLLTGVNEQFF

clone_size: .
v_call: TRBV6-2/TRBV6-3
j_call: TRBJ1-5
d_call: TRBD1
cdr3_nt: TGTGCCAGCAGTTACGAAAACAGGGGGACGGAGCAGCCCCAGCATTTT
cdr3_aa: CASSYENRGTEQPQHF

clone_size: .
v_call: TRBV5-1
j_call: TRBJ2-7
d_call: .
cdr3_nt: TGCGCCAGCAGTGGTAAGGGGCAGGGCGAGCAGTACTTC
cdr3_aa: CASSGKGQGEQYF

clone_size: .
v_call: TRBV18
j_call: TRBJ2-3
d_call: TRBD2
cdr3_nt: TGTGCCAGCTCACCACTAGCGGGAGGGCGGCCTAGCACAGATACGCAGTATTTT
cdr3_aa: CASSPLAGGRPSTDTQYF

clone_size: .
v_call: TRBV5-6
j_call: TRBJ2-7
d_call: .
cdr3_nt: TGTGCCAGCAGCTCTGGACATTCCCTCCACGAGCAGTACTTC
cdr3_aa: CASSSGHSLHEQYF